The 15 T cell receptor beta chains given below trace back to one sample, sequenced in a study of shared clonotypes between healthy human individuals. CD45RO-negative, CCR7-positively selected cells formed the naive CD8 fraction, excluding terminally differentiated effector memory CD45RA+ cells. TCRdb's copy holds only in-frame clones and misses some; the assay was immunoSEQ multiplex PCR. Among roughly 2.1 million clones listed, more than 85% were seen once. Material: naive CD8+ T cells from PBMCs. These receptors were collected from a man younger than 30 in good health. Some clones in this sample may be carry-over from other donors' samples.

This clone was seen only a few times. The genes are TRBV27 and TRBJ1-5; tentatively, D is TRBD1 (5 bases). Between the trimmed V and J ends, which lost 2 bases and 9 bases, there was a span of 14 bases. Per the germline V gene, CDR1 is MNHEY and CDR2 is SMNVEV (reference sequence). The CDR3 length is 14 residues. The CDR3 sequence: CASSLVGGTGPQHF. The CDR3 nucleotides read TGTGCCAGCAGTTTAGTCGGGGGGACGGGGCCCCAGCATTTT.

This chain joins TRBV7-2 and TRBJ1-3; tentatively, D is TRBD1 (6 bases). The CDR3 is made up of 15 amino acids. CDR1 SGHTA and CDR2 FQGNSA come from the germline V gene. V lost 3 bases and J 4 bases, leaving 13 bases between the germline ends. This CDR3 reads CASSFSWGAGNTIYF. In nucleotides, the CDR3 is TGTGCCAGCAGCTTCTCGTGGGGGGCGGGAAACACCATATATTTT.

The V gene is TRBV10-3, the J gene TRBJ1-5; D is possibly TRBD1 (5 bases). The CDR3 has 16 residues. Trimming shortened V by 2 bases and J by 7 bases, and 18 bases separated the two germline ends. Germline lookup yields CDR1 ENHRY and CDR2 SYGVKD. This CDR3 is CAISEDPREKVQPQHF. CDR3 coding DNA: TGTGCCATCAGTGAGGATCCCAGGGAAAAGGTCCAGCCCCAGCATTTT.

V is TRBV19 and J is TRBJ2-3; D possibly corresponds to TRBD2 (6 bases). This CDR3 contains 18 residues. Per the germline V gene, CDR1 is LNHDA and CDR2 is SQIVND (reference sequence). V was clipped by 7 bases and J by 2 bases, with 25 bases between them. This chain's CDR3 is CASNPGGARILDTDTQYF. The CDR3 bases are TGTGCCAGTAACCCAGGAGGGGCACGAATTCTAGACACAGATACGCAGTATTTT. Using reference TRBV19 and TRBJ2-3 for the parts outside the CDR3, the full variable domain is DGGITQSPKYLFRKEGQNVTLSCEQNLNHDAMYWYRQDPGQGLRLIYYSQIVNDFQKGDIAEGYSVSREKKESFPLTVTSAQKNPTAFYLCASNPGGARILDTDTQYFGPGTRLTVL.

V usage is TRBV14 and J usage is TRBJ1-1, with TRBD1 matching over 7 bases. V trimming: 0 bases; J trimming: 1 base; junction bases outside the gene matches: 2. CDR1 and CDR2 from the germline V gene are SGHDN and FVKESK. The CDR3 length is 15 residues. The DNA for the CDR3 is TGTGCCAGCAGCCAAGATGAGGGGGCGAACACTGAAGCTTTCTTT. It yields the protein CASSQDEGANTEAFF.

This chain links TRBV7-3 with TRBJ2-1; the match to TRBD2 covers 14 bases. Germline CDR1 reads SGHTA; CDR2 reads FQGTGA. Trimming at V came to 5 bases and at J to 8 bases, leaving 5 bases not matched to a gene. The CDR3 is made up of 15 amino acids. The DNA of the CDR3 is TGTGCCAGCAGCCGAGGGACTAGCGGGAGTGATGAGCAGTTCTTC. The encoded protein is CASSRGTSGSDEQFF. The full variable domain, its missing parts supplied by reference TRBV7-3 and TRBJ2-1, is GAGVSQTPSNKVTEKGKYVELRCDPISGHTALYWYRQSLGQGPEFLIYFQGTGAADDSGLPNDRFFAVRPEGSVSTLKIQRTERGDSAVYLCASSRGTSGSDEQFFGPGTRLTVL.

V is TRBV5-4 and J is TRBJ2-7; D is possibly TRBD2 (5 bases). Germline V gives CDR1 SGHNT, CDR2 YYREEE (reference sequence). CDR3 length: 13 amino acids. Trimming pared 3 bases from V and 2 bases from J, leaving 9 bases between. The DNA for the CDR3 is TGTGCCAGCAGCTCGTCGCGGGCCTACGAGCAGTACTTC. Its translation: CASSSSRAYEQYF.

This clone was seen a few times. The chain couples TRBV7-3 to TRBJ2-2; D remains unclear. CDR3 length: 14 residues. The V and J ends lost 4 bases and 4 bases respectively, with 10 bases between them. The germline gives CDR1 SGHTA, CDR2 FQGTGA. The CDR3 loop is CASSSDLRTGELFF. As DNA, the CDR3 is TGTGCCAGCAGCTCAGACTTGCGCACCGGGGAGCTGTTTTTT.

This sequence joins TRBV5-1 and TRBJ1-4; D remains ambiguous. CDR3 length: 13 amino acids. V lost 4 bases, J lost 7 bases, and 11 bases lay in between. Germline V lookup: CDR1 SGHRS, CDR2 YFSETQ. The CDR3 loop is CASSPGRSEKLFF. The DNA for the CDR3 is TGCGCCAGCAGCCCCGGACGGTCTGAAAAACTGTTTTTT.

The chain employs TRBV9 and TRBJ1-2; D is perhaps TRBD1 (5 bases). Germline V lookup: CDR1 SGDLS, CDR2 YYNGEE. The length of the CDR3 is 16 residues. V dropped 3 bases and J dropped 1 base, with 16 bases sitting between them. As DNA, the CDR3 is TGTGCCAGCAGCGCACGGGACCCCCCGGGTAACTATGGCTACACCTTC. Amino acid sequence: CASSARDPPGNYGYTF.

The CDR3 DNA is TGTGCCAGCAGTCCGGGCGGGGATTATCAGCCCCAGCATTTT. Its translation is CASSPGGDYQPQHF. V usage is TRBV27 and J usage is TRBJ1-5; D unresolved. Deletions cut 5 bases from V and 5 bases from J, with 13 bases between. The CDR3 extends over 14 amino acids. Germline V gives CDR1 MNHEY, CDR2 SMNVEV (reference sequence).

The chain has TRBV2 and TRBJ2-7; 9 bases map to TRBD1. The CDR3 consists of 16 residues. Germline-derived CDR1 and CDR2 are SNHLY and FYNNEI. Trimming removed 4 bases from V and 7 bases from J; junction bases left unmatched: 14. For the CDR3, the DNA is TGTGCCAGCAGTGTTGGGACAGGGCTTAAGGCTCGGGAGCAGTACTTC. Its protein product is CASSVGTGLKAREQYF.

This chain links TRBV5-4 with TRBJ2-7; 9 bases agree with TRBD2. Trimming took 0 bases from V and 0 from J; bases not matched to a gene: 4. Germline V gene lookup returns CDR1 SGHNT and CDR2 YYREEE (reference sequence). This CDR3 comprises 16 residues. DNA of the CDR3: TGTGCCAGCAGCTTGGAACCTAGCGGGGTCTCCTACGAGCAGTACTTC. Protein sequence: CASSLEPSGVSYEQYF.

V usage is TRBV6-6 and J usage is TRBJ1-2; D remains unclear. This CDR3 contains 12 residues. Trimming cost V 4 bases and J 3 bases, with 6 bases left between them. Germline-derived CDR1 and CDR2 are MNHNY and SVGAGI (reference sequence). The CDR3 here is CASSSKDYGYTF. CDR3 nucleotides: TGTGCCAGCAGTTCAAAAGACTATGGCTACACCTTC.

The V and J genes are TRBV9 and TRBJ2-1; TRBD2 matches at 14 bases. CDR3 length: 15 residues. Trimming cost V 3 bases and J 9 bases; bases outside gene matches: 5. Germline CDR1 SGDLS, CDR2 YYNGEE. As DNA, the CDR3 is TGTGCCAGCAGCGCGACTAGCGGGAGGGGGGTTGAGCAGTTCTTC. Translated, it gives CASSATSGRGVEQFF. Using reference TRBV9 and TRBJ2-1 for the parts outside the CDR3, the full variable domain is DSGVTQTPKHLITATGQRVTLRCSPRSGDLSVYWYQQSLDQGLQFLIQYYNGEERAKGNILERFSAQQFPDLHSELNLSSLELGDSALYFCASSATSGRGVEQFFGPGTRLTVL.